Listed below are T cell receptor beta chains from one sample, sequenced in a study of CXCR3-negative and CXCR3-positive naive CD8 T cells. TCRdb reanalyzed the 5' RACE reads and collapses them to one entry per CDR3 protein, without DNA. The ten top clones account for 0.9% to 1.2%, within a sample of around 88,000 distinct CDR3 sequences. The material sequenced was naive CXCR3+ CD8+ T cells from blood. The receptor set was obtained from a human donor in good health. Some clones in this sample may be carry-over from other donors' samples. The CDR3 runs from the conserved cysteine through the conserved F or W.

V gene: TRBV11-2; J gene: TRBJ1-1; CDR3 protein: CASSLDPGRTEAFF
V gene: TRBV29-1; J gene: TRBJ2-1; CDR3 protein: CGERWGGGDEQFF
V gene: TRBV2; J gene: TRBJ2-3; CDR3 protein: CASSEPRQGTDTQYF
V gene: TRBV4-1; J gene: TRBJ1-1; CDR3 protein: CASSQEDRYVEAFF
V gene: TRBV7-2; J gene: TRBJ2-7; CDR3 protein: CASSFPGPYEQYF
V gene: TRBV29-1; J gene: TRBJ2-6; CDR3 protein: CSVAGQASSGANVLTF
V gene: TRBV6-2/TRBV6-3; J gene: TRBJ2-2; CDR3 protein: CATLRPGQGTTGELFF
V gene: TRBV27; J gene: TRBJ2-1; CDR3 protein: CASSPNIANEQFF
V gene: TRBV29-1; J gene: TRBJ2-1; CDR3 protein: CSVALSLAALGNEQFF
V gene: TRBV10-3; J gene: TRBJ2-7; CDR3 protein: CATSGGNSYEQYF
V gene: TRBV6-6; J gene: TRBJ1-3; CDR3 protein: CASSYPGTGNTIYF
V gene: TRBV30; J gene: TRBJ1-2; CDR3 protein: CAWVDPWDTANYGYTF
V gene: TRBV20-1; J gene: TRBJ2-6; CDR3 protein: CSARGRDRGTSGANVLTF
V gene: TRBV29-1; J gene: TRBJ1-2; CDR3 protein: CSVDFSNYGYTF
V gene: TRBV10-3; J gene: TRBJ2-7; CDR3 protein: CAISPGTYEQYF
V gene: TRBV2; J gene: TRBJ2-1; CDR3 protein: CASSSPGGGLDEQFF
V gene: TRBV7-3; J gene: TRBJ2-2; CDR3 protein: CASSLTGQSTGELFF
V gene: TRBV6-2/TRBV6-3; J gene: TRBJ2-7; CDR3 protein: CASLDRGTYEQYF
V gene: TRBV29-1; J gene: TRBJ2-4; CDR3 protein: CSVEGWEGAKNIQYF
V gene: TRBV4-1; J gene: TRBJ2-1; CDR3 protein: CASSQVSRGGLNEQFF
V gene: TRBV29-1; J gene: TRBJ2-7; CDR3 protein: CSVGRRTGVSYEQYF
V gene: TRBV24-1; J gene: TRBJ2-1; CDR3 protein: CATSVAEYNEQFF
V gene: TRBV6-2/TRBV6-3; J gene: TRBJ1-2; CDR3 protein: CASSSRFGQAQLGYTF
V gene: TRBV27; J gene: TRBJ1-2; CDR3 protein: CASSLGVFEGTYGYTF
V gene: TRBV27; J gene: TRBJ2-1; CDR3 protein: CASSLGQGLNEQFF
V gene: TRBV28; J gene: TRBJ2-3; CDR3 protein: CASSLVAGLDTQYF
V gene: TRBV9; J gene: TRBJ2-3; CDR3 protein: CASSPQGGPSPDTQYF
V gene: TRBV29-1; J gene: TRBJ2-1; CDR3 protein: CSVGLAGASSYNEQFF
V gene: TRBV29-1; J gene: TRBJ2-7; CDR3 protein: CSVAPLADPYEQYF
V gene: TRBV29-1; J gene: TRBJ2-1; CDR3 protein: CSVTGPQGEQFF
V gene: TRBV7-6; J gene: TRBJ1-1; CDR3 protein: CASSLAGAPEAFF
V gene: TRBV20-1; J gene: TRBJ2-1; CDR3 protein: CSAGEGSYNEQFF
V gene: TRBV19; J gene: TRBJ2-1; CDR3 protein: CASSPGTSPPHEQFF
V gene: TRBV7-9; J gene: TRBJ2-3; CDR3 protein: CASSPTHRRDRVSPDTQYF
V gene: TRBV10-3; J gene: TRBJ1-4; CDR3 protein: CAISESGQGFEKLFF
V gene: TRBV28; J gene: TRBJ2-7; CDR3 protein: CASSFIAGASYEQYF
V gene: TRBV20-1; J gene: TRBJ2-7; CDR3 protein: CSARDVGFAEQYF
V gene: TRBV7-3; J gene: TRBJ2-2; CDR3 protein: CASSFGAGELFF
V gene: TRBV28; J gene: TRBJ2-2; CDR3 protein: CASRQETGELFF
V gene: TRBV20-1; J gene: TRBJ2-1; CDR3 protein: CSAREMTGVGDEQFF
V gene: TRBV3-2; J gene: TRBJ2-4; CDR3 protein: CASSQDGREGNIQYF
V gene: TRBV29-1; J gene: TRBJ1-4; CDR3 protein: CSVEQLGEKLFF
V gene: TRBV27; J gene: TRBJ1-4; CDR3 protein: CASGGATNEKLFF
V gene: TRBV20-1; J gene: TRBJ2-7; CDR3 protein: CSARDPGLLYEQYF
V gene: TRBV10-1; J gene: TRBJ2-7; CDR3 protein: CASRPRGKQYF
V gene: TRBV20-1; J gene: TRBJ2-7; CDR3 protein: CSARDITYEQYF